The clone carrying this TCR beta chain was seen repeatedly, ten times or more. Assembly of TCR beta libraries relied on iRepertoire HTBI primers together with Arm-PCR of CDR3 regions. TCRdb reanalysed the multiplex PCR reads using MiXCR and keeps one entry per CDR3 protein. The table lists hundreds of thousands of distinct CDR3 sequences, approximately 15% of them singletons. This entry belongs to a study of regulatory T cells in long-lasting Graves disease. This CDR3 comprises 15 residues. Germline V gene data show CDR1 as SGHAT and CDR2 as FQNNGV. The germline V and J ends were trimmed by 6 bases and 0 bases, with 14 bases remaining between them. Time point: newly diagnosed GD, antithyroid drugs for less than 3 months. Making the TCR library involved RNA that had been extracted from PBMCs. This same sample was also taken into another study, of T cells in Graves' hyperthyroidism and ophthalmopathy. Turning to that study: Most clonotypes that expanded in the thyroid above 0.001 also showed up in blood.

This specimen consisted of peripheral blood mononuclear cells (PBMCs), obtained at new diagnosis, from a patient treated with antithyroid drugs. The TCR originated in a young woman with Graves disease. The chain uses TRBV11-2 and TRBJ1-1; D unclear. The chain's CDR3 is CASSPTSGMNTEAFF. DNA for the CDR3: TGTGCCAGCAGTCCAACTTCCGGGATGAACACTGAAGCTTTCTTT. Variable domain in full (rest from reference TRBV11-2 and TRBJ1-1): EAGVAQSPRYKIIEKRQSVAFWCNPISGHATLYWYQQILGQGPKLLIQFQNNGVVDDSQLPKDRFSAERLKGVDSTLKIQPAKLEDSAVYLCASSPTSGMNTEAFFGQGTRLTVV.